This T cell receptor beta chain stems from a study of T cell responses to AZD1222 COVID-19 vaccine. Germline CDR1 LGHNA, CDR2 YSLEER. This CDR3 has 17 residues. Trimming at V came to 3 bases and at J to 5 bases, leaving 13 bases not matched to a gene. Assay: immunoSEQ multiplex PCR; the TCRdb copy retains only in-frame clones and omits some. The sample has about 140,000 clones; roughly nine tenths are singletons. V and J are TRBV4-3 and TRBJ2-5; TRBD2 agrees at 9 bases. The sequences come from peripheral blood, collected on day 0 of AZD1222 vaccination. This clonotype originated in an adult in good health. The CDR3: CASSHGRASGIQETQYF. Written as DNA, the CDR3 is TGCGCCAGCAGCCATGGCCGGGCTAGCGGGATCCAGGAGACCCAGTACTTC.